Each of the 6 T cell receptor beta chains below was sequenced from the same sample in a study of T cell clonality in common variable immunodeficiency. Using immunoSEQ multiplex PCR, the repertoire was profiled, and TCRdb retains in-frame clones only, with some absent. This sample shows 40,000 to 65,000 clones and no singletons; 1.8% rests with the ten largest. The sample taken for sequencing was peripheral blood mononuclear cells. The origin of the receptors is a person between 18 and 69 years old in good health.

This clone appeared many times. The read falls 3 residues short of the CDR3 end, and the missing part is taken from the germline J gene. This sequence joins TRBV5-1 and TRBJ2-7; possible D gene TRBD2, 5 bases. CDR3 size: 15 residues. The V end lost 4 bases, the J end lost 3 bases, and 17 bases lay between the germline ends. CDR1 and CDR2 from the germline V gene are SGHRS and YFSETQ. CDR3 residues: CASSILSELVYEQYF. Partial CDR3 DNA: TGCGCCAGCAGCATCCTTAGCGAGCTGGTCTACGAG.

The sample holds many counts of this clone. The DNA ends 3 residues before the CDR3 does, and the rest of the CDR3 is filled in from the germline J gene. This chain uses TRBV18 with TRBJ2-7, with D perhaps TRBD1 (7 bases). Trimming left V 6 bases short and J 2 bases short, with 17 bases between. Germline values: CDR1 KGHSH, CDR2 LQKENI. The CDR3 extends over 15 amino acids. This CDR3 is CASSPRGTAAYEQYF. The part of the CDR3 DNA that was read is TGTGCCAGCTCCCCCCGGGGGACAGCAGCCTACGAG.

This clone was recorded at least ten times. The observed sequence ends 3 residues before the CDR3 terminus, with the missing tail filled in from the germline J gene. The chain has TRBV5-1 and TRBJ2-1, with D possibly TRBD2 on 5 matching bases. The CDR3 totals 14 residues. From germline, CDR1 is SGHRS and CDR2 YFSETQ. Trimming cost V 0 bases and J 6 bases, with 10 bases left between them. CDR3 sequence reads: CASSLAASINEQFF. CDR3 DNA (partial): TGCGCCAGCAGCTTGGCGGCTAGCATCAATGAG.

This clone was seen at least ten times. The read finishes 3 residues shy of the CDR3 end, and the germline J gene is used to complete it. The rearrangement joins TRBV7-9 to TRBJ1-2, with D perhaps TRBD1 (5 bases). V dropped 0 bases and J dropped 3 bases, with 11 bases sitting between them. CDR1 and CDR2 (germline): SEHNR, FQNEAQ (reference sequence). This CDR3 is built from 15 residues. This chain's CDR3 is CASSLARGVHYGYTF. CDR3 DNA, as far as it was read: TGTGCCAGCAGCTTAGCGCGGGGGGTTCACTATGGC.

This clone was counted at least ten times. The DNA ends 3 residues before the CDR3 does, and the rest of the CDR3 is filled in from the germline J gene. The V and J genes are TRBV20-1 and TRBJ2-3; tentatively, D is TRBD1 or TRBD2 (5 bases each). There are 12 residues in the CDR3. Germline lookup yields CDR1 DFQATT and CDR2 SNEGSKA (reference sequence). V was cut by 6 bases and J by 2 bases, with 9 bases left in between. CDR3 residues: CSARENTDTQYF. The part of the CDR3 DNA that was read is TGCAGTGCCAGGGAGAACACAGATACG.

At least ten counts were recorded for this clone. Coverage ceases 3 residues before the CDR3 finishes, and the germline J gene fills in the end. This chain joins TRBV10-3 and TRBJ2-3; 8 bases agree with TRBD2. Trimming cost V 6 bases and J 2 bases; bases outside gene matches: 13. The germline CDR1 and CDR2 sequences are ENHRY and SYGVKD. The CDR3 totals 17 residues. The covered CDR3 bases are TGTGCCATCAGCAAAATAGCGGGGCCCACCTCCACAGATACG. This encodes CAISKIAGPTSTDT. In full, the CDR3 is CAISKIAGPTSTDTQYF.